This T cell receptor (beta chain) was identified during a study of T-cell reconstitution after alpha-beta-depleted transplantation in children. This clonotype was detected a few times. For TCRbeta, the library was prepared with unique molecular identifiers. TCRdb used MiXCR to reprocess the PCR reads, holding one entry per CDR3 protein. The profile shows about 610,000 distinct CDR3 sequences, roughly a tenth of them singletons. The clonotype was recovered from a human donor who donated a stem cell graft to a child with acute myeloid leukemia. Sequenced material: PBMCs from the stem cell graft donor, taken from the stem cell graft.

The CDR3, as DNA: TGCAGCGGCAGCCCGGTGGGAGCGGGAACCTACAATGAGCAGTTCTTC. Translating it yields CSGSPVGAGTYNEQFF. V is TRBV29-1 and J is TRBJ2-1; 7 nucleotides align to TRBD2. Germline CDR1 reads SQVTM; CDR2 reads ANQGSEA. CDR3 length: 16 residues. V gave up 7 bases and J gave up 2 bases; unmatched junction bases: 14.